These 5 T cell receptor beta chains came from one sample sequenced in a study of beta chain features in type 1 diabetes (dated by TCRdb to 2016 to 2019). Library generation was performed with the immunoSEQ multiplex PCR assay. The High Capacity cDNA Reverse Transcription Kit was used to reverse transcribe all of the isolated RNA, meaning that expressed TCRB transcripts were what got sequenced. TCRdb limited this immuneACCESS table to in-frame rearrangements with V and J called. A share of clones is missing; checked studies link under half to unresolved V genes, and the rest is unexplained. This sample lists about 25,000 clones; more than 65% were detected once. Roughly 1.2% of the sample goes to the ten largest clones. General findings and caveats noted by the study authors: Type 1 diabetes patients showed a moderate but significant shortening of TCRB CDR3 length in all four CD4+ subsets.

What these receptors recognize is not known. Sequenced sample: stem cell memory CD4+ T cells from blood. The intended sense of this specimen's cell subset or site label: stem cell-like memory CD4+ T cells. These receptors were obtained from a woman between 40 and 55 years old with type 1 diabetes.

The table lists this clone with a count of one. The chain joins TRBV14 to TRBJ1-4; no definite D call. Trimming stripped 0 bases from V and 0 bases from J, with 11 bases between. Germline CDR1 SGHDN, CDR2 FVKESK. The CDR3 is 17 residues long. The CDR3 region has the DNA TGTGCCAGCAGCCAAGACAGGATGGTGGCAACTAATGAAAAACTGTTTTTT. It is translated as CASSQDRMVATNEKLFF.

This chain joins TRBV6-6 and TRBJ2-6; no reliable D call. The CDR3 length is 16 residues. Germline lookup yields CDR1 MNHNY and CDR2 SVGAGI (reference sequence). V gave up 1 base and J gave up 0 bases, with 7 bases separating them. The CDR3 DNA follows: TGTGCCAGCAGTTACTTCCAGTTCTCTGGGGCCAACGTCCTGACTTTC. Encoded protein: CASSYFQFSGANVLTF.

The J gene is TRBJ2-6, the V gene TRBV28, with D maybe TRBD1 (5 bases). CDR1 and CDR2 (germline): MDHEN, SYDVKM. V shed 2 bases and J shed 2 bases, with 19 bases lying between them. The CDR3 contains 19 residues. CDR3 sequence (DNA): TGTGCCAGCAGTTTACGGCAGGGTAGACGCTCGGCTGGGGCCAACGTCCTGACTTTC. Its translation is CASSLRQGRRSAGANVLTF. Combining the CDR3 with reference TRBV28 and TRBJ2-6 gives the whole variable domain DVKVTQSSRYLVKRTGEKVFLECVQDMDHENMFWYRQDPGLGLRLIYFSYDVKMKEKGDIPEGYSVSREKKERFSLILESASTNQTSMYLCASSLRQGRRSAGANVLTFGAGSRLTVL.

This clone has a single count. The gene calls are TRBV5-1 and TRBJ2-3; the match to TRBD2 covers 8 bases. The germline gives CDR1 SGHRS, CDR2 YFSETQ. Unmatched junction bases numbered 7, after V lost 4 bases and J lost 3 bases. The CDR3 runs 15 residues. The CDR3 bases are TGCGCCAGCAGCACAACTAGCGGCAAGACAGATACGCAGTATTTT. Translated, it gives CASSTTSGKTDTQYF.

This clone was recorded only once. The V and J genes are TRBV7-2 and TRBJ2-1; D gene uncertain. The CDR3 runs 14 residues. Germline CDR1 and CDR2: SGHTA and FQGNSA. V gave up 1 base and J gave up 8 bases, with 12 bases separating them. CDR3 sequence (DNA): TGTGCCAGCAGCTTAGAGCCAACTAACGATGAGCAGTTCTTC. Amino acid sequence: CASSLEPTNDEQFF.